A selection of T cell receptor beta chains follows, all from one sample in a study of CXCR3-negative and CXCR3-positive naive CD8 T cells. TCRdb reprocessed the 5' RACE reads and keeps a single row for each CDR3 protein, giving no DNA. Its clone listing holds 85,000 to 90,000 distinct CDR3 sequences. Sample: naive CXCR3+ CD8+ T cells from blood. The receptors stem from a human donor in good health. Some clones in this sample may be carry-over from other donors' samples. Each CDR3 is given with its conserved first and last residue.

cdr3_aa: CASGTADSSYNSPLHF
v_call: TRBV4-1
j_call: TRBJ1-6

cdr3_aa: CSVEGRRANTGELFF
v_call: TRBV29-1
j_call: TRBJ2-2

cdr3_aa: CASSYTPGQGNYGYTF
v_call: TRBV6-6
j_call: TRBJ1-2

cdr3_aa: CASRGGDTIYF
v_call: TRBV6-5
j_call: TRBJ1-3

cdr3_aa: CASSPGRNYGYTF
v_call: TRBV28
j_call: TRBJ1-2

cdr3_aa: CASSLSQNQPQHF
v_call: TRBV28
j_call: TRBJ1-5

cdr3_aa: CASKSSGGQLYGYTF
v_call: TRBV19
j_call: TRBJ1-2

cdr3_aa: CASSQDWQGVITEAFF
v_call: TRBV4-3
j_call: TRBJ1-1

cdr3_aa: CASSRQGPLDGYTF
v_call: TRBV19
j_call: TRBJ1-2

cdr3_aa: CASSGTATQTDTQYF
v_call: TRBV6-5
j_call: TRBJ2-3

cdr3_aa: CASSFALADEQYF
v_call: TRBV12-3/TRBV12-4
j_call: TRBJ2-7

cdr3_aa: CASSLEGQEPTDTQYF
v_call: TRBV5-4
j_call: TRBJ2-3

cdr3_aa: CASSFRARGAQETQYF
v_call: TRBV28
j_call: TRBJ2-5

cdr3_aa: CASSQVQRTDTQYF
v_call: TRBV3-1
j_call: TRBJ2-3

cdr3_aa: CSVADGSYNEQFF
v_call: TRBV29-1
j_call: TRBJ2-1

cdr3_aa: CASSLPTGLAKNIQYF
v_call: TRBV5-1
j_call: TRBJ2-4

cdr3_aa: CASSVIYGYTF
v_call: TRBV2
j_call: TRBJ1-2

cdr3_aa: CSVEEGPTAYEQFF
v_call: TRBV29-1
j_call: TRBJ2-1

cdr3_aa: CSVFLGVSYNEQFF
v_call: TRBV29-1
j_call: TRBJ2-1

cdr3_aa: CASSPDGPRWGYTF
v_call: TRBV7-9
j_call: TRBJ1-2

cdr3_aa: CASSRDRVINEQFF
v_call: TRBV28
j_call: TRBJ2-1

cdr3_aa: CASSYSGAGAGRTEAFF
v_call: TRBV6-5
j_call: TRBJ1-1

cdr3_aa: CASSLFASGGFTDTQYF
v_call: TRBV7-8
j_call: TRBJ2-3

cdr3_aa: CASSESGTGGYEQYF
v_call: TRBV6-1
j_call: TRBJ2-7

cdr3_aa: CASTMLREGRVVNYGYTF
v_call: TRBV19
j_call: TRBJ1-2

cdr3_aa: CASSLAQGGVSTGELFF
v_call: TRBV7-6
j_call: TRBJ2-2

cdr3_aa: CSVGLDRVATYEQYF
v_call: TRBV29-1
j_call: TRBJ2-7

cdr3_aa: CASSQSWDRGPHEQYF
v_call: TRBV23-1
j_call: TRBJ2-7

cdr3_aa: CATSGIIETQYF
v_call: TRBV15
j_call: TRBJ2-5

cdr3_aa: CASSLVSVNTEAFF
v_call: TRBV28
j_call: TRBJ1-1

cdr3_aa: CASSSGDRNYNEQFF
v_call: TRBV19
j_call: TRBJ2-1

cdr3_aa: CASSDLTSGYTGELFF
v_call: TRBV25-1
j_call: TRBJ2-2

cdr3_aa: CASSFGADTQYF
v_call: TRBV27
j_call: TRBJ2-3

cdr3_aa: CASSLDSGRANYEQYF
v_call: TRBV7-2
j_call: TRBJ2-7

cdr3_aa: CASSDPGAHNQETQYF
v_call: TRBV6-5
j_call: TRBJ2-5

cdr3_aa: CASSEGRVYSYEQYF
v_call: TRBV2
j_call: TRBJ2-7

cdr3_aa: CATSDHGTGDDEQFF
v_call: TRBV24-1
j_call: TRBJ2-1

cdr3_aa: CASSRGVYNEQFF
v_call: TRBV4-1
j_call: TRBJ2-1

cdr3_aa: CASSQTGVNEQFF
v_call: TRBV5-1
j_call: TRBJ2-1

cdr3_aa: CAKRTEVSQPQHF
v_call: TRBV10-1
j_call: TRBJ1-5

cdr3_aa: CASSPAGSLDTQYF
v_call: TRBV4-3
j_call: TRBJ2-3

cdr3_aa: CASSDGLSGNTIYF
v_call: TRBV6-5
j_call: TRBJ1-3

cdr3_aa: CASSTGTSGRATDTQYF
v_call: TRBV7-3
j_call: TRBJ2-3

cdr3_aa: CASSLLGGSYNEQFF
v_call: TRBV27
j_call: TRBJ2-1

cdr3_aa: CASSPYGRSYNEQFF
v_call: TRBV14
j_call: TRBJ2-1